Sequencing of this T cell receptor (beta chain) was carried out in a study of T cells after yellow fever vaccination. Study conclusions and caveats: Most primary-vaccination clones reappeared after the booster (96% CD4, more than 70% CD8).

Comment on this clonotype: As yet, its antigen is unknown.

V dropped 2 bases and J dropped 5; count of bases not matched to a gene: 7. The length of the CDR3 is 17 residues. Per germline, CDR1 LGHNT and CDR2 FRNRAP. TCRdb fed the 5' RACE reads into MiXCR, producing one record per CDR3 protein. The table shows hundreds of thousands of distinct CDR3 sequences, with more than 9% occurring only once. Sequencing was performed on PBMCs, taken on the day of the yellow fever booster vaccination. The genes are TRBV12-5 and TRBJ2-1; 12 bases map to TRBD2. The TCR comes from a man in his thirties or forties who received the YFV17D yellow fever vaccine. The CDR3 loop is CASGLSKGLAGHNEQFF. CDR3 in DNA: TGTGCTAGTGGTTTGAGCAAGGGACTAGCGGGCCACAATGAGCAGTTCTTC.